This entry describes one TCR beta chain. The data were taken from a study of blood T cell repertoires in COVID-19. Study-level information: The United States, Italy and Spain supplied acute and convalescent COVID-19 samples.

Authors' data handling: The assay estimated nucleated cells by amplifying reference gene primers. Here immunoSEQ multiplex PCR was the method, and the copy in TCRdb shows in-frame clones only, minus some. The DNA was the basis for D and trimming; V, J and clone size are from that table. This table holds 100,000 to 120,000 clones, approximately 84% found once. The sequenced material came from peripheral blood. The TCR was taken from a woman aged 40 to 50 with acute or convalescent COVID-19.

For the CDR3, the DNA is TGCGCCAGCAAATCCGGGTCCCAGAACACCGGGGAGCTGTTTTTT. Translating gives CASKSGSQNTGELFF. The gene calls are TRBV5-1 and TRBJ2-2; no clear D gene. This CDR3 contains 15 residues. Germline V CDR1 and CDR2: SGHRS, YFSETQ. Trimming shortened V by 6 bases and J by 1 base, and 13 bases separated the two germline ends. The full variable domain, in which reference TRBV5-1 and TRBJ2-2 provide the parts outside the CDR3, is KAGVTQTPRYLIKTRGQQVTLSCSPISGHRSVSWYQQTPGQGLQFLFEYFSETQRNKGNFPGRFSGRQFSNSRSEMNVSTLELGDSALYLCASKSGSQNTGELFFGEGSRLTVL.